The 30 T cell receptor beta chains reported below all come from one sample, sequenced in a study of shared clonotypes between healthy human individuals (dated by TCRdb to about 2020). The library came from the immunoSEQ multiplex PCR assay. The source is immuneACCESS, and TCRdb retained only in-frame sequences with V and J called. Part of the clones is not carried over; for the studies checked, unresolved V genes explain less than half of this, and the remainder is unexplained. The sample yields around 2.1 million clones; under 97% were counted once. The ten top clones hold approximately 0.13% of the sample. The sequenced sample was naive CD4+ T cells sorted from blood. The intended sense of this specimen's cell subset or site label: CD45RA+ positively selected. The origin of the receptors is a man younger than 35 in good health.

This chain uses TRBV29-1 with TRBJ2-5; weak D call: TRBD2 (6 bases). In germline, CDR1 is SQVTM, CDR2 ANQGSEA. The V gene lost 0 bases and the J gene lost 1 base, with 18 bases spanning the gap. CDR3 length: 17 amino acids. DNA of the CDR3: TGCAGCGTTGAAGAGGCAAAAGGACTACTTCTCCAAGAGACCCAGTACTTC. This encodes CSVEEAKGLLLQETQYF.

This clone was recorded only once. The chain carries TRBV6-5 and TRBJ2-1; tentatively, D is TRBD2 (6 bases). The V end was cut by 8 bases, the J end by 10 bases, with 24 bases between. The CDR3 contains 15 residues. Per germline, CDR1 MNHEY and CDR2 SVGAGI. DNA for the CDR3: TGTGCCAGCTTCTCGAGCCTTAGCGGACGCGGAGAGCAGTTCTTC. Translation gives CASFSSLSGRGEQFF.

The rearrangement joins TRBV6-5 to TRBJ1-4; 7 bases map to TRBD1. Germline CDR1 and CDR2: MNHEY and SVGAGI. There are 13 residues in the CDR3. J was trimmed by 7 bases and V by 10 bases; bases with no gene match: 9. CDR3 loop: CATKGGLGEKLFF. CDR3 nucleotide sequence: TGTGCCACGAAAGGGGGCTTGGGTGAAAAACTGTTTTTT.

The gene calls are TRBV7-9 and TRBJ1-2; 7 nucleotides line up with TRBD1. This CDR3 is 18 amino acids long. V shed 1 base and J 1 base; nucleotides not matched to a gene: 12. Germline values: CDR1 SEHNR, CDR2 FQNEAQ (reference sequence). The CDR3 sequence is CASSLEPGQPTNNYGYTF. The CDR3 DNA is TGTGCCAGCAGCTTAGAACCGGGACAGCCAACCAATAACTATGGCTACACCTTC.

With respect to this clone: At the DNA level, this CDR3 is encoded by other sequences in the same sample as well. This sequence joins TRBV29-1 and TRBJ2-5; D unclear. Germline values: CDR1 SQVTM, CDR2 ANQGSEA. Trimming stripped 6 bases from V and 1 base from J, with 9 bases between. The CDR3 is made up of 12 amino acids. The CDR3 region has the DNA TGCAGCGTAGCACAGCTCCAAGAGACCCAGTACTTC. Protein: CSVAQLQETQYF.

CDR3 bases: TGTGCCAGCAGTACCCGAGGGACAGGGGATGATGAGACCCAGTACTTC. This gives the protein CASSTRGTGDDETQYF. The rearrangement links TRBV28 to TRBJ2-5, with 10 bases identical to TRBD1. This CDR3 is 16 amino acids long. CDR1 and CDR2 (germline): MDHEN, SYDVKM. V gave up 5 bases and J gave up 5 bases; unmatched junction bases: 11.

This chain links TRBV6-5 with TRBJ1-2; the D is unclear. This CDR3 has 14 amino acids. The V and J ends lost 5 bases and 4 bases respectively, with 14 bases between them. Germline CDR1 reads MNHEY; CDR2 reads SVGAGI. Here the CDR3 reads CASSTEDGRYGYTF. In nucleotides, the CDR3 is TGTGCCAGCAGTACCGAGGACGGTCGCTATGGCTACACCTTC.

For the CDR3, the DNA is TGTGCCAGCAGGGCTCTAAGCTTTGGGACAGCTTACAATGAGCAGTTCTTC. Its translation is CASRALSFGTAYNEQFF. V and J are TRBV27 and TRBJ2-1; 7 bases map to TRBD1. The CDR3 extends over 17 amino acids. The V and J ends lost 6 bases and 4 bases, in that order; junction bases with no gene match: 15. Germline lookup yields CDR1 MNHEY and CDR2 SMNVEV (reference sequence).

The gene calls are TRBV5-1 and TRBJ2-5; 8 positions agree with TRBD1. The ends lost 5 bases at V and 1 base at J; junction bases unmatched: 4. The CDR3 is made up of 14 amino acids. Per the germline V gene, CDR1 is SGHRS and CDR2 is YFSETQ. The CDR3 region has the DNA TGCGCCAGCAGTAAAGGGACAGGCCAAGAGACCCAGTACTTC. Translation gives CASSKGTGQETQYF.

This chain joins TRBV6-1 and TRBJ1-1; TRBD1 matches 7 bases. CDR1 MNHNS and CDR2 SASEGT come from the germline V gene. The CDR3 runs to 14 residues. Trimming cost V 6 bases and J 7 bases; bases outside gene matches: 11. CDR3 bases: TGTGCCAGCAGAGAAATAACAGGGGAGCTTGAAGCTTTCTTT. Protein: CASREITGELEAFF.

The V call is TRBV18, the J call TRBJ2-7; 7 bases match TRBD2. Germline V gene data show CDR1 as KGHSH and CDR2 as LQKENI. V was pared by 2 bases and J by 5 bases, with 6 bases of the junction left unmatched. The CDR3 contains 14 residues. CDR3 region: CASSPYGEGNEQYF. The CDR3 nucleotides read TGTGCCAGCTCACCATACGGGGAGGGCAACGAGCAGTACTTC.

V and J are TRBV11-2 and TRBJ1-1; D is possibly TRBD1 (5 bases). The length of the CDR3 is 14 residues. Germline CDR1 is SGHAT and CDR2 is FQNNGV. V lost 1 base, J lost 5 bases, and 11 bases lay in between. The CDR3 sequence: CASSLGGVWTEAFF. CDR3 in DNA: TGTGCCAGCAGCTTAGGGGGGGTGTGGACTGAAGCTTTCTTT.

This clone has a single count. The V and J genes are TRBV5-6 and TRBJ2-3, with 12 bases identical to TRBD2. The CDR3 is 16 residues long. After removal of 1 base from V and 2 bases from J, the junction contained 2 bases not matched to a gene. Germline V gene sequence: CDR1 SGHDT, CDR2 YYEEEE. CDR3 bases: TGTGCCAGCAGCTTGCGACTAGCGGGGGTCACAGATACGCAGTATTTT. Translated, it gives CASSLRLAGVTDTQYF.

The chain is built from TRBV7-9 and TRBJ1-3; D is unclear. Trimming took off 2 bases at V and 4 bases at J, with 9 bases between the two ends. This CDR3 has 14 residues. Per the germline V gene, CDR1 is SEHNR and CDR2 is FQNEAQ (reference sequence). The CDR3 nucleotides read TGTGCCAGCAGCTTAAAGGCCCAAGGAAACACCATATATTTT. This sequence encodes CASSLKAQGNTIYF.

The chain uses TRBV10-3 and TRBJ1-1; tentative D call: TRBD1 (6 bases). Germline V gene sequence: CDR1 ENHRY, CDR2 SYGVKD. The CDR3 extends over 15 amino acids. Trimming took 2 bases from V and 1 from J, leaving 11 bases between them. In DNA form, the CDR3 reads TGTGCCATCAGTGAGGCAGGACAGACGAACACTGAAGCTTTCTTT. Amino acid sequence: CAISEAGQTNTEAFF.

The chain uses TRBV6-5 and TRBJ1-2; D unresolved. Germline V gene lookup returns CDR1 MNHEY and CDR2 SVGAGI. The CDR3 has 14 amino acids. V was shortened by 2 bases and J by 8 bases, with 15 bases between the two germline ends. CDR3 sequence: CASSYTLSDGGYTF. DNA for the CDR3: TGTGCCAGCAGTTACACCCTCTCGGACGGCGGCTACACCTTC.

Worth noting for this clone: In the same sample, other DNA sequences code for this CDR3. The CDR3 is CATSRDRGDEQYF. In DNA, the CDR3 is TGTGCCACCAGCAGAGACAGGGGTGACGAGCAGTACTTC. The chain joins TRBV15 to TRBJ2-7; a possible D gene is TRBD1 (6 bases). Germline V gives CDR1 LNHNV, CDR2 YYDKDF (reference sequence). The CDR3 is 13 amino acids. The V gene lost 0 bases and the J gene lost 5 bases, with 8 bases spanning the gap.

On this clone: Different DNA sequences within this sample yield the same CDR3. For the CDR3, the DNA is TGTGCCAGTTCCCTGGGGACAGGGGGTACTGGGGCCAACGTCCTGACTTTC. Amino acids: CASSLGTGGTGANVLTF. This chain connects TRBV18 to TRBJ2-6, with TRBD1 matching 11 bases. V lost 9 bases, J lost 2 bases, and 9 bases stayed unmatched. Germline loops: CDR1 KGHSH, CDR2 LQKENI. This CDR3 is built from 17 residues. The full variable domain, completed using reference TRBV18 and TRBJ2-6, is NAGVMQNPRHLVRRRGQEARLRCSPMKGHSHVYWYRQLPEEGLKFMVYLQKENIIDESGMPKERFSAEFPKEGPSILRIQQVVRGDSAAYFCASSLGTGGTGANVLTFGAGSRLTVL.

The CDR3 DNA reads TGTGCCAGCAGTGGAATACCCACTCCGACTAGCGGGAAGCCCCAGTACTTC. This translates into CASSGIPTPTSGKPQYF. The chain has TRBV25-1 and TRBJ2-5; TRBD2 matches 11 bases. The CDR3 is 17 residues long. The germline CDR1 and CDR2 sequences are MGHDK and SYGVNS. Trimming removed 4 bases from V and 9 bases from J; junction bases left unmatched: 16.

The rearrangement links TRBV30 to TRBJ1-2; possible D gene TRBD1, 6 bases. Per germline, CDR1 GTSNPN and CDR2 SVGIG (reference sequence). Trimming removed 1 base at V and 8 bases at J, with 17 bases between. There are 14 residues in the CDR3. The CDR3 reads CAWSAQTGRDGYTF. In nucleotides, the CDR3 is TGTGCCTGGAGTGCCCAAACAGGGCGGGACGGCTACACCTTC.

CDR3 loop: CASSHPGQGAIDEQYF. The CDR3 DNA reads TGTGCCAGTAGCCACCCGGGACAGGGGGCGATTGACGAGCAGTACTTC. The chain employs TRBV19 and TRBJ2-7, with 12 positions matching TRBD1. Germline CDR1 is LNHDA and CDR2 is SQIVND (reference sequence). The J segment lost 5 bases and the V segment lost 6 bases, leaving 11 bases of the junction unmatched. This CDR3 is built from 16 residues.

In the case of this clone: Distinct nucleotide sequences in the sample also encode this CDR3. This chain joins TRBV5-1 and TRBJ2-2; 10 positions match TRBD1. The germline gives CDR1 SGHRS, CDR2 YFSETQ. V shed 0 bases and J 4 bases; nucleotides not matched to a gene: 3. CDR3 length: 16 amino acids. DNA of the CDR3: TGCGCCAGCAGCTTGGCGGGACAGGGGAGCACCGGGGAGCTGTTTTTT. It is translated as CASSLAGQGSTGELFF.

The CDR3 sequence: CASSGTSNTGELFF. The CDR3 DNA reads TGTGCCAGCAGCGGGACTTCGAACACCGGGGAGCTGTTTTTT. The chain joins TRBV7-2 to TRBJ2-2, with D possibly being TRBD2 (6 bases). CDR1 and CDR2 from the germline V gene are SGHTA and FQGNSA. The CDR3 has 14 amino acids. V lost 5 bases and J lost 0, with 7 bases in between.

The V and J genes are TRBV9 and TRBJ1-2, with TRBD1 identical over 10 bases. CDR3 length equals 14 residues. Trimming took 3 bases from V and 3 from J; bases not matched to a gene: 2. Germline values: CDR1 SGDLS, CDR2 YYNGEE. CDR3 in DNA: TGTGCCAGCAGCGAGGGGACAGGGGACTATGGCTACACCTTC. It codes for CASSEGTGDYGYTF. The full variable domain, its missing parts supplied by reference TRBV9 and TRBJ1-2, is DSGVTQTPKHLITATGQRVTLRCSPRSGDLSVYWYQQSLDQGLQFLIQYYNGEERAKGNILERFSAQQFPDLHSELNLSSLELGDSALYFCASSEGTGDYGYTFGSGTRLTVV.

The CDR3 region is CASSYQQGAVYEQYF. Written as DNA, the CDR3 is TGTGCCAGCAGCTATCAACAGGGGGCGGTCTACGAGCAGTACTTC. The chain uses TRBV7-2 and TRBJ2-7; TRBD1 matches at 9 bases. The V gene end was trimmed by 4 bases and the J gene end by 3 bases; junction bases not matched to a gene: 7. The CDR3 consists of 15 residues. Germline V gives CDR1 SGHTA, CDR2 FQGNSA.

V is TRBV11-2 and J is TRBJ1-1; tentatively, D is TRBD1 (5 bases). The germline CDR1 and CDR2 sequences are SGHAT and FQNNGV. Deletions cut 3 bases from V and 4 bases from J, with 15 bases between. The CDR3 sequence is 15 residues long. The CDR3 protein is CASSLEGRGVTEAFF. CDR3 nucleotides: TGTGCCAGCAGCTTGGAGGGAAGGGGAGTCACTGAAGCTTTCTTT.

The genes are TRBV5-1 and TRBJ2-1; 13 bases map to TRBD2. With 3 bases clipped from V and 9 bases from J, the junction kept 6 bases outside the gene matches. The CDR3 sequence is 15 residues long. The germline CDR1 and CDR2 sequences are SGHRS and YFSETQ. The CDR3 DNA follows: TGCGCCAGCAGCTCACTAGCGGGGGGGCCAGGTGAGCAGTTCTTC. This translates into CASSSLAGGPGEQFF. The full variable domain, completed using reference TRBV5-1 and TRBJ2-1, is KAGVTQTPRYLIKTRGQQVTLSCSPISGHRSVSWYQQTPGQGLQFLFEYFSETQRNKGNFPGRFSGRQFSNSRSEMNVSTLELGDSALYLCASSSLAGGPGEQFFGPGTRLTVL.

This chain joins TRBV2 and TRBJ2-5; D is uncertain. The length of the CDR3 is 14 residues. The ends were cut back, 2 bases at V and 4 bases at J, with 11 bases in the middle. Germline values: CDR1 SNHLY, CDR2 FYNNEI. This chain's CDR3 is CASSEWPNGETQYF. CDR3 sequence (DNA): TGTGCCAGCAGTGAATGGCCGAACGGAGAGACCCAGTACTTC.

The sample holds one count of this clone. The rearrangement joins TRBV2 to TRBJ2-7; D unresolved. The CDR3 length is 12 residues. Trimming stripped 11 bases from V and 3 bases from J, with 14 bases between. Germline CDR1 reads SNHLY; CDR2 reads FYNNEI. CDR3 in DNA: TGTGCCGCAGTAATAGGGCTCTACGAGCAGTACTTC. Protein sequence: CAAVIGLYEQYF.

The chain has TRBV9 and TRBJ1-3; 7 bases map to TRBD1. Germline V gene lookup returns CDR1 SGDLS and CDR2 YYNGEE. The CDR3 contains 17 residues. Unmatched junction bases numbered 6, after V lost 0 bases and J lost 0 bases. The DNA of the CDR3 is TGTGCCAGCAGCGTAGGATCAGGGACAGTCTCTGGAAACACCATATATTTT. Amino acid sequence: CASSVGSGTVSGNTIYF.